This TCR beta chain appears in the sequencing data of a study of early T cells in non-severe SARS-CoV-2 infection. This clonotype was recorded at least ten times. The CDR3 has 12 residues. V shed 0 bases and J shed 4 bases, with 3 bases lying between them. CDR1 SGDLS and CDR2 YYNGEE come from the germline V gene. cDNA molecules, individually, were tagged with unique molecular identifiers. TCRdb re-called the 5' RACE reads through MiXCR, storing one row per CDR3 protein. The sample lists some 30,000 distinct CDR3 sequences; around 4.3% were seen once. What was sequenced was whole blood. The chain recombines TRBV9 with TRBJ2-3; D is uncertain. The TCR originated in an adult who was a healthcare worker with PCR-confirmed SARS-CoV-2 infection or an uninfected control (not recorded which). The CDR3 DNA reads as TGTGCCAGCAGCGTAGTCTCAGATACGCAGTATTTT. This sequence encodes CASSVVSDTQYF.